Presented here are 9 T cell receptor beta chains from one specimen sequenced in a study of early T cells in non-severe SARS-CoV-2 infection. TCRdb analysed the 5' RACE reads with MiXCR anew, one entry per CDR3 protein. The sample includes tens of thousands of distinct CDR3 sequences, 12% of them seen just once. The sample taken for sequencing was whole blood. These receptors were collected from an adult who was a healthcare worker with PCR-confirmed SARS-CoV-2 infection or an uninfected control (not recorded which).

This clonotype was counted at least ten times. The chain has TRBV2 and TRBJ2-3; D perhaps matches TRBD2 (6 bases). Trimming shortened V by 4 bases and J by 5 bases, and 19 bases separated the two germline ends. Germline assignment: CDR1 SNHLY and CDR2 FYNNEI. CDR3 length equals 16 residues. The CDR3 region has the DNA TGTGCCAGCAGTGTGGGACTTGAGGGAGCGATAGATACGCAGTATTTT. Protein product: CASSVGLEGAIDTQYF.

This clonotype appeared many times. CDR3 sequence (DNA): TGTGCCAGCAGTTACCACCAGAGCTCCTACAATGAGCAGTTCTTC. Protein: CASSYHQSSYNEQFF. J is TRBJ2-1 and V is TRBV6-6; D is uncertain. This CDR3 is 15 amino acids long. The germline V and J ends were trimmed by 2 bases and 0 bases, with 8 bases remaining between them. Germline V lookup: CDR1 MNHNY, CDR2 SVGAGI (reference sequence).

J is TRBJ2-5 and V is TRBV9; no definite D call. CDR1 is SGDLS, CDR2 YYNGEE, per germline. This CDR3 region has 13 residues. The V end lost 4 bases, the J end lost 5 bases, and 12 bases lay between the germline ends. The CDR3 region is CASSLRVWETQYF. The DNA for the CDR3 is TGTGCCAGCAGCCTCCGAGTTTGGGAGACCCAGTACTTC.

This clonotype was found a few times. The rearrangement uses TRBV5-1 and TRBJ2-3; no reliable D call. The germline V and J ends were trimmed by 2 bases and 2 bases, with 9 bases remaining between them. The germline V gene has CDR1 SGHRS and CDR2 YFSETQ. This CDR3 has 14 residues. The CDR3 bases are TGCGCCAGCAGCTTAGCGCCGGCCACAGATACGCAGTATTTT. Translating gives CASSLAPATDTQYF.

This clonotype was counted ten times or more. The rearrangement joins TRBV28 to TRBJ2-2; TRBD2 aligns across 16 bases. J gave up 3 bases and V 2 bases, and 6 bases lay outside the gene matches. The CDR3 contains 19 residues. Germline V gives CDR1 MDHEN, CDR2 SYDVKM. In nucleotides, the CDR3 is TGTGCCAGCAGTTTAAATTTGGGACTAGCGGGAGGGGACACCGGGGAGCTGTTTTTT. Translating gives CASSLNLGLAGGDTGELFF. The entire variable domain, with the rest obtained from reference TRBV28 and TRBJ2-2, is as follows: DVKVTQSSRYLVKRTGEKVFLECVQDMDHENMFWYRQDPGLGLRLIYFSYDVKMKEKGDIPEGYSVSREKKERFSLILESASTNQTSMYLCASSLNLGLAGGDTGELFFGEGSRLTVL.

This clonotype came up many times. The chain couples TRBV27 to TRBJ2-7; D unresolved. Deletions cut 6 bases from V and 6 bases from J, with 15 bases between. Germline CDR1 MNHEY, CDR2 SMNVEV (reference sequence). There are 13 residues in the CDR3. The CDR3 DNA is TGTGCCAGCAGCTGGGGTAGCTCGGCCGAGCAGTACTTC. Amino acids: CASSWGSSAEQYF.

As to this clonotype: A read error is possible here, since a much larger clone lies one base away. The gene calls are TRBV14 and TRBJ2-1, with 11 bases lining up with TRBD2. This CDR3 contains 15 residues. CDR1 is SGHDN and CDR2 is FVKESK in the germline V gene. V dropped 2 bases and J dropped 9; count of bases not matched to a gene: 6. As DNA, the CDR3 is TGTGCCAGCAGCCAAATACTAGCGGGAGTTGCTGAGCAGTTCTTC. Amino acid sequence: CASSQILAGVAEQFF.

Many counts were recorded for this clonotype. The V gene is TRBV2, the J gene TRBJ1-2; D unresolved. The CDR3 covers 10 residues. Germline V gene data show CDR1 as SNHLY and CDR2 as FYNNEI. With 8 bases removed from V and 9 bases from J, the gap between germline ends came to 10 bases. The CDR3 coding sequence is TGTGCCAGCCATAGTGATCGCTACACCTTC. Translating it yields CASHSDRYTF.

V gene TRBV6-4 combines with J gene TRBJ2-3, with 8 bases that match TRBD2. In germline, CDR1 is MRHNA, CDR2 SNTAGT. Unmatched junction bases numbered 6, after V lost 1 base and J lost 3 bases. The CDR3 sequence is 16 residues long. The CDR3 is CASSDWGASGTDTQYF. The CDR3 bases are TGTGCCAGCAGTGACTGGGGGGCTAGCGGGACAGATACGCAGTATTTT.